The rows below give T cell receptor beta chains drawn from one sample of a study of T cells in Graves' hyperthyroidism and ophthalmopathy. TCRdb independently ran MiXCR on the multiplex PCR reads; one entry per CDR3 protein. The sample holds under 500,000 distinct CDR3 sequences; around 15% are singletons and the top ten take approximately 29%. The sequenced sample consisted of blood. These receptors were obtained from a man aged 45-65 years with Graves' ophthalmopathy. Each CDR3 is given with its conserved first and last residue. The D gene is left open where the match is weak. Clone size is not always given. Where it is, it says once, few, many or a class for expanded clones.

J gene	clone size	V gene	D gene	CDR3 DNA	CDR3 protein
TRBJ2-7	-	TRBV4-2	TRBD2	TGTGCCAGCAGCCAAGAGAGGGGAGCTAGCGGGGGCTACGAGCAGTACTTC	CASSQERGASGGYEQYF
TRBJ2-7	few	TRBV4-1	-	TGCGCCAGCAGCCAAGATCCGCGGCCAAGGAGCTACGAGCAGTACTTC	CASSQDPRPRSYEQYF
TRBJ2-7	many	TRBV28	-	TGTGCCAGCACCCCGGTGGGAACGGCACCTAACTACGAGCAGTACTTC	CASTPVGTAPNYEQYF
TRBJ2-3	many	TRBV20-1	-	TGCAGTGCTAGAGAGGGAGTCGCCTTCACAGATACGCAGTATTTT	CSAREGVAFTDTQYF
TRBJ2-4	-	TRBV18	-	TGTGCCAGCTCACCACTCCCGCCAGCGGCCAGGGACATTCAGTACTTC	CASSPLPPAARDIQYF
TRBJ2-7	many	TRBV7-6	-	TGTGCCAGCAGCTTAGTCATGGCGGGAAGAACCGGCGACGAGCAGTACTTC	CASSLVMAGRTGDEQYF
TRBJ2-7	many	TRBV20-1	TRBD1	TGCAGTGTTCCCGGGACAGGGACTCCCGAGCAGTACTTC	CSVPGTGTPEQYF
TRBJ2-3	many	TRBV20-1	TRBD2	TGCAGTGCTAGAGATCTGCGGGAGGCAACAGATACGCAGTATTTT	CSARDLREATDTQYF
TRBJ2-7	few	TRBV4-2	TRBD2	TGTGCCAGCAGCCAAGATCTTAGCGGGAGGGGATACGAGCAGTACTTC	CASSQDLSGRGYEQYF
TRBJ2-3	many	TRBV7-8	TRBD1	TGTGCCAGCAGCTCCGGGGGGACAGGGAAGGATACGCAGTATTTT	CASSSGGTGKDTQYF
TRBJ1-3	many	TRBV11-2	TRBD1	TGTGCCAGCAGCCCTGGCTCGCAGGGGGCGGCTGGAAACACCATATATTTT	CASSPGSQGAAGNTIYF
TRBJ2-3	many	TRBV3-1	-	TGTGCCAGCAGCCAACTACAGACCGATACGCAGTATTTT	CASSQLQTDTQYF
TRBJ2-5	-	TRBV6-1	TRBD1	TGTGCCAGCAGTGAAAGCGACAGGGGGCCGGAGACCCAGTACTTC	CASSESDRGPETQYF
TRBJ2-2	-	TRBV6-1	TRBD2	TGTGCGTCCATCAAGGCTAGCGGGTCTCCCACCGGGGAGCTGTTTTTT	CASIKASGSPTGELFF
TRBJ2-7	few	TRBV12-5	-	TGTGCTAGTGGTTTGACCTACGAGCAGTACTTC	CASGLTYEQYF
TRBJ2-2	many	TRBV5-1	TRBD2	TGCGCCAGCAGCGGACTAGCTGACGGGGAGCTGTTTTTT	CASSGLADGELFF
TRBJ2-2	few	TRBV10-3	TRBD1	TGTGCCACCGGACAGGGGGCGGCCACCGGGGAGCTGTTTTTT	CATGQGAATGELFF
TRBJ2-3	few	TRBV28	TRBD2	TGTGCCAGCAGTCCCCAGCGGGAGGCGGCAGATACGCAGTATTTT	CASSPQREAADTQYF
TRBJ2-3	many	TRBV5-1	-	TGCGCCAGCAGTTTAGCGGAAAGCACAGATACGCAGTATTTT	CASSLAESTDTQYF
TRBJ2-2	many	TRBV5-1	-	TGTGCCAGCAGCTTAGGCTCGAACACCGGGGAGCTGTTTTTT	CASSLGSNTGELFF
TRBJ1-2	many	TRBV6-1	-	TGTGCCAGCACCACCGAACTCGGCGGGGGGTATGGCTACACCTTC	CASTTELGGGYGYTF
TRBJ2-1	-	TRBV3-1	-	TGTGCCAGCAGCCCAGTTTCCCGGGCCGTGAATGAGCAGTTCTTC	CASSPVSRAVNEQFF
TRBJ2-5	-	TRBV27	-	TGTGCCAGCAGTTTTCTTCGCGGGGAGACCCAGTACTTC	CASSFLRGETQYF
TRBJ2-2	-	TRBV7-9	TRBD1	TGTGCCAGCAGACTTACAGGGGCCGGGGAGCTGTTTTTT	CASRLTGAGELFF
TRBJ2-5	few	TRBV3-1	-	TGTGCCAGCAGCCAAAGTTCGTGGGAGACCCAGTACTTC	CASSQSSWETQYF
TRBJ2-1	many	TRBV13	TRBD2	TGTGCCAGCAGCTCGACCGCGGGACTAGTCTACAATGAGCAGTTCTTC	CASSSTAGLVYNEQFF
TRBJ2-7	few	TRBV19	TRBD1	TGTGCCAGTAGCAAGGGACAGGGGGCCTACGAGCAGTACTTC	CASSKGQGAYEQYF
TRBJ2-7	many	TRBV20-1	TRBD2	TGCAGTGCGGAAGGGACTAGCGGAGCTATCTACGAGCAGTACTTC	CSAEGTSGAIYEQYF
TRBJ1-3	few	TRBV24-1	-	TGTGCCACCAGTGAAAACTCTGTCTCTGGAAACACCATATATTTT	CATSENSVSGNTIYF
TRBJ1-4	many	TRBV28	TRBD1	TGTGCCAGCAGCCAAAGACAGGGGGCGGGTGAAAAACTGTTTTTT	CASSQRQGAGEKLFF
TRBJ2-7	many	TRBV20-1	-	TGCAGTGCTACAACCGGGGCCCTCCAAGGGTACGAGCAGTACTTC	CSATTGALQGYEQYF
TRBJ1-4	many	TRBV2	-	TGTGCCAGCAGTGGAGGTGGGGGTGAAAAACTGTTTTTT	CASSGGGGEKLFF
TRBJ2-3	many	TRBV2	TRBD2	TGTGCCAGCCCACCCCGGGAGGCTAGCTCTAGCACAGATACGCAGTATTTT	CASPPREASSSTDTQYF
TRBJ1-4	many	TRBV15	-	TGTGCCACCAGCAGAGATTTCGGGGTAACTAATGAAAAACTGTTTTTT	CATSRDFGVTNEKLFF
TRBJ1-2	many	TRBV2	-	TGTGCCAGCAGTGAATTCAGGGCCCCAAACTATGGCTACACCTTC	CASSEFRAPNYGYTF
TRBJ2-7	many	TRBV13	TRBD1	TGTGCCAGCAGCGACGGGACAGAATACGAGCAGTACTTC	CASSDGTEYEQYF
TRBJ2-7	many	TRBV20-1	TRBD1	TGCAGTGCGAGGGACGACAGGGATCCCTACGAGCAGTACTTC	CSARDDRDPYEQYF
TRBJ1-5	few	TRBV28	TRBD1	TGTGCCAGCAGTTTACCAGGGGGCGATGAGCCCCAGCATTTT	CASSLPGGDEPQHF
TRBJ1-1	many	TRBV20-1	-	TGCAGTGCCGAACGGACAGTGGGTAATGAAGCTTTCTTT	CSAERTVGNEAFF
TRBJ2-1	-	TRBV20-1	TRBD2	TGCAGTGCGAGCCGACTAGCGGGAGGAGGGAATGAGCAGTTCTTC	CSASRLAGGGNEQFF
TRBJ1-6	-	TRBV7-9	TRBD1	TGTGCCAGCAGCACTCGGACAGGCGATAATTCACCCCTCCACTTT	CASSTRTGDNSPLHF
TRBJ2-5	-	TRBV3-1	TRBD1	TGTGCCAGCAGCACCGGGACAGGGGTAGAGACCCAGTACTTC	CASSTGTGVETQYF
TRBJ2-2	many	TRBV20-1	-	TGCAGTGCTAGCAGACAGAGAAACACCGGGGAGCTGTTTTTT	CSASRQRNTGELFF
TRBJ1-1	many	TRBV20-1	-	TGCAGTGCTAGAGACCAAGACGGTCACACTGAAGCTTTCTTT	CSARDQDGHTEAFF
TRBJ1-2	many	TRBV7-9	-	TGTGCCAGCAGCTTAGGGCCGACAGCCAGTAACTATGGCTACACCTTC	CASSLGPTASNYGYTF
TRBJ2-3	many	TRBV27	TRBD2	TGTGCCAGCAGTTTCCTTACTAGCGGACCACCAGATACGCAGTATTTT	CASSFLTSGPPDTQYF
TRBJ1-6	few	TRBV18	-	TGTGCCAGCTCACCCAACCCGATGGGGATGAATTCACCCCTCCACTTT	CASSPNPMGMNSPLHF
TRBJ1-3	once	TRBV19	TRBD1	TGTGCCAGTTGCCCATCAGGGGGAGAAAACACCATATATTTT	CASCPSGGENTIYF
TRBJ2-6	-	TRBV5-1	TRBD2	TGCGCCAGCAGCCCTGGGGGGACTACTGGGGCCAACGTCCTGACTTTC	CASSPGGTTGANVLTF
TRBJ2-2	many	TRBV2	-	TGTGCCAGCAGTGACTCGCGTTGGGACACCGGGGAGCTGTTTTTT	CASSDSRWDTGELFF
TRBJ1-1	-	TRBV5-5	-	TGTGCCAGCAGCTCCTTCGAGGGCACTGAAGCTTTCTTT	CASSSFEGTEAFF
TRBJ2-2	-	TRBV20-1	TRBD2	TGCAGTGCCCGCGGGGTAGGCGGGAGAAACACCGGGGAGCTGTTTTTT	CSARGVGGRNTGELFF